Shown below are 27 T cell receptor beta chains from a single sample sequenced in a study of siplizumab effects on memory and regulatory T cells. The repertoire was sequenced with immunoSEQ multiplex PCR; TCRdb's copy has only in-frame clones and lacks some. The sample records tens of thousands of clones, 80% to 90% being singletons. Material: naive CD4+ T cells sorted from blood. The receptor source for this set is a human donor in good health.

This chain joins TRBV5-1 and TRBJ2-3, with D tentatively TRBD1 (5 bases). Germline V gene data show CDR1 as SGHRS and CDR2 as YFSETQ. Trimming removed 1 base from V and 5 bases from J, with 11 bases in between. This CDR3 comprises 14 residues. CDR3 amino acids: CASSLNQGLDTQYF. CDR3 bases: TGCGCCAGCAGCTTGAACCAGGGTTTAGATACGCAGTATTTT.

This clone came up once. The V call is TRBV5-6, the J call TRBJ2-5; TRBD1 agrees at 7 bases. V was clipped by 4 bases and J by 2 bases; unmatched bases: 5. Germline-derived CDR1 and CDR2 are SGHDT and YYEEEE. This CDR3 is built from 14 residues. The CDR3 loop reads CASSPLQGQETQYF. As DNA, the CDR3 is TGTGCCAGCAGCCCACTACAGGGGCAAGAGACCCAGTACTTC.

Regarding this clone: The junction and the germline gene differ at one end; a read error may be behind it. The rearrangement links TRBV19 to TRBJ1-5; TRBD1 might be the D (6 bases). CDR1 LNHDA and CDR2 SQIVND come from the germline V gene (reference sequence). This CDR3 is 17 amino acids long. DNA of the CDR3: TGTACCAGTAAGAGGGGGGCCGGGACATCCCTGGGTCAGCCCCAGCATTTT. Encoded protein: CTSKRGAGTSLGQPQHF.

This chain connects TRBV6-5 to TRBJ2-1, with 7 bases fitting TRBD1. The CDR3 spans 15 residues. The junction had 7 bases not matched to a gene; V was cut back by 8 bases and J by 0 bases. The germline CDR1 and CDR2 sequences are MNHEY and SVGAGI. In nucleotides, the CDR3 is TGTGCCAGCGGTACCGGACAGGTCTCCTACAATGAGCAGTTCTTC. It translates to CASGTGQVSYNEQFF.

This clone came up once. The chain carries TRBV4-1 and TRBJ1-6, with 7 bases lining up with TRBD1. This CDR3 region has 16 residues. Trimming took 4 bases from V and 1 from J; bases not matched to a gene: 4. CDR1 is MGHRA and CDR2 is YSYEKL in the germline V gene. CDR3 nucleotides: TGCGCCAGCAGCCGACAGGGTGGATCCTATAATTCACCCCTCCACTTT. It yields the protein CASSRQGGSYNSPLHF.

In nucleotides, the CDR3 is TGTGCCAGCAGCTTGGAATATGCAGGGGGCTACGAGCAGTACTTC. Translated, it gives CASSLEYAGGYEQYF. V usage is TRBV5-4 and J usage is TRBJ2-7; TRBD1 matches at 7 bases. This CDR3 comprises 15 residues. The germline gives CDR1 SGHNT, CDR2 YYREEE (reference sequence). V shed 0 bases, J shed 3 bases, and the junction held 6 bases outside the gene matches.

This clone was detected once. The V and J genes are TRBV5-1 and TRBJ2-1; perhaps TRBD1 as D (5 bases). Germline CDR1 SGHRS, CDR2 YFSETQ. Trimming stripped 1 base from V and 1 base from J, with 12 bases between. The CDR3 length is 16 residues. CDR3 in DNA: TGCGCCAGCAGCTTGAGCCCAGGGATTTCCTACAATGAGCAGTTCTTC. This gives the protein CASSLSPGISYNEQFF.

The chain's CDR3 is CASSYSGGRGNTIYF. The CDR3 nucleotides are TGTGCCAGCAGTTACTCAGGGGGTAGGGGAAACACCATATATTTT. V and J are TRBV6-5 and TRBJ1-3; D perhaps matches TRBD1 (6 bases). Germline assignment: CDR1 MNHEY and CDR2 SVGAGI. This CDR3 spans 15 amino acids. The germline V and J ends were trimmed by 0 bases and 4 bases, with 10 bases remaining between them.

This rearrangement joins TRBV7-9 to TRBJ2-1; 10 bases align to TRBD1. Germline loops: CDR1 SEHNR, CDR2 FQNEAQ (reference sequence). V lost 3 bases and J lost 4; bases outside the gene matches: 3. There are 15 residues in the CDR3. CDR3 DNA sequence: TGTGCCAGCAGCTTGGGGACAGGGGATTACAATGAGCAGTTCTTC. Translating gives CASSLGTGDYNEQFF.

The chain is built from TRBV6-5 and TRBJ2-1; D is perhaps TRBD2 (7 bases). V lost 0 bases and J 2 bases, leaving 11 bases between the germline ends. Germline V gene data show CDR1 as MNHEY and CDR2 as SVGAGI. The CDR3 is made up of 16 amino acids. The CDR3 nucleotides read TGTGCCAGCAGTTACTCCGGGGGGCGCCCCTACAATGAGCAGTTCTTC. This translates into CASSYSGGRPYNEQFF.

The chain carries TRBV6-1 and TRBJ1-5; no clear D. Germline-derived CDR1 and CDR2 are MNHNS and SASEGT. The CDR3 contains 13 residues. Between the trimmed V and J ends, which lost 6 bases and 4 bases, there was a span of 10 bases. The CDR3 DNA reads TGTGCCAGCAGCCCGGGAAGGAATCAGCCCCAGCATTTT. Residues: CASSPGRNQPQHF.

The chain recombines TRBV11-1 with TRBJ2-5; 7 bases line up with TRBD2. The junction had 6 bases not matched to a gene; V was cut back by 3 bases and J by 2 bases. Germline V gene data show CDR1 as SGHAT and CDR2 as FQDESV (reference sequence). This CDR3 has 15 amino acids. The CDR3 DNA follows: TGTGCCAGCAGCTTTCGGCTAGCGGTACAAGAGACCCAGTACTTC. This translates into CASSFRLAVQETQYF.

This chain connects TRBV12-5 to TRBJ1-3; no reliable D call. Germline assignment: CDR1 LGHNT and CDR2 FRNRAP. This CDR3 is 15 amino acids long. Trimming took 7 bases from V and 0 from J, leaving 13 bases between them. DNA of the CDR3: TGTGCTAGTGCCTGGGCAGTCAGCTCTGGAAACACCATATATTTT. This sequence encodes CASAWAVSSGNTIYF.

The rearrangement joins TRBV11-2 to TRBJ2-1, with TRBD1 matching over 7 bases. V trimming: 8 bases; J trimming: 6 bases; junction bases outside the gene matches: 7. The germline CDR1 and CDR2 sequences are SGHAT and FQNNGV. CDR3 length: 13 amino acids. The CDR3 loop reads CASYGRQGNEQFF. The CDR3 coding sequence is TGTGCCAGCTATGGGAGACAGGGCAATGAGCAGTTCTTC.

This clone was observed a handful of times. The CDR3 loop is CASSLALREAFF. DNA for the CDR3: TGTGCCAGCAGCTTAGCGCTACGGGAAGCTTTCTTT. The V call is TRBV7-9, the J call TRBJ1-1; D not resolved. Germline CDR1 SEHNR, CDR2 FQNEAQ (reference sequence). V was trimmed by 0 bases and J by 8 bases, leaving 7 bases between them. The CDR3 contains 12 residues. The variable domain in full, completed from reference TRBV7-9 and TRBJ1-1, reads DTGVSQNPRHKITKRGQNVTFRCDPISEHNRLYWYRQTLGQGPEFLTYFQNEAQLEKSRLLSDRFSAERPKGSFSTLEIQRTEQGDSAMYLCASSLALREAFFGQGTRLTVV.

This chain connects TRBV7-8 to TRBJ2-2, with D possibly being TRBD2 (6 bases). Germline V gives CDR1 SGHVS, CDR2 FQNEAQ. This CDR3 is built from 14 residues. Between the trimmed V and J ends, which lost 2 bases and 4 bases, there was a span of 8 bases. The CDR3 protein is CASSLLGGTGELFF. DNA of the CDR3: TGTGCCAGCAGCTTACTGGGGGGCACCGGGGAGCTGTTTTTT. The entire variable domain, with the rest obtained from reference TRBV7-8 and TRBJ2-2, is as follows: GAGVSQSPRYKVAKRGQDVALRCDPISGHVSLFWYQQALGQGPEFLTYFQNEAQLDKSGLPSDRFFAERPEGSVSTLKIQRTQQEDSAVYLCASSLLGGTGELFFGEGSRLTVL.

CDR3 in amino acids: CASSPSGTGYNEQFF. The CDR3, as DNA: TGTGCCAGCAGCCCTTCGGGAACCGGTTACAATGAGCAGTTCTTC. V and J are TRBV9 and TRBJ2-1; a weak D match, TRBD2 (5 bases). The germline V gene has CDR1 SGDLS and CDR2 YYNGEE. V was clipped by 4 bases and J by 4 bases, with 15 bases between them. The length of the CDR3 is 15 residues.

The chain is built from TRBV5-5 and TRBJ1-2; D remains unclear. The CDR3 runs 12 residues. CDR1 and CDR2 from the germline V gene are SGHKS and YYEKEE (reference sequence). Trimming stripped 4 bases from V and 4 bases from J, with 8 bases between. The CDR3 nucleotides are TGTGCCAGCAGCGCGGACCTCTATGGCTACACCTTC. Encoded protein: CASSADLYGYTF.

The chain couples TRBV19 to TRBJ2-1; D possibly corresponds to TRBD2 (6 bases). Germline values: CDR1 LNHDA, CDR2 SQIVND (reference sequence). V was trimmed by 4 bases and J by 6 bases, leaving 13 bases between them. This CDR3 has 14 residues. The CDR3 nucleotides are TGTGCCAGTAGTAGCCCGGGAGATCTCAATGAGCAGTTCTTC. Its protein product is CASSSPGDLNEQFF.

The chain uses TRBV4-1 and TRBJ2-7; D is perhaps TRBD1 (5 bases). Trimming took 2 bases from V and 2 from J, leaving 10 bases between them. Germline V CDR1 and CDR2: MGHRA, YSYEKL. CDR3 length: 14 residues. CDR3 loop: CASSQMTAPYEQYF. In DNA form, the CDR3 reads TGCGCCAGCAGCCAAATGACAGCTCCCTACGAGCAGTACTTC.

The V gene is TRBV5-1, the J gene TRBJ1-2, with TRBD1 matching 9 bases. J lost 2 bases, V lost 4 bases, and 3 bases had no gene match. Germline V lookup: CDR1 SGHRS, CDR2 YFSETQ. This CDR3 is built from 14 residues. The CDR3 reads CASSLGTGNYGYTF. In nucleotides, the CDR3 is TGCGCCAGCAGCCTAGGGACAGGGAACTATGGCTACACCTTC.

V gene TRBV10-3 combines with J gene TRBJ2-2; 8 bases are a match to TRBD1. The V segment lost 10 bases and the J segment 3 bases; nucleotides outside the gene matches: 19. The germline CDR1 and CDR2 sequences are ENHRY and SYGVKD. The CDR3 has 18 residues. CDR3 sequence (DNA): TGTGCCACCCCTCGGGGACAGGCCATCCCCGGGGACACCGGGGAGCTGTTTTTT. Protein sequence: CATPRGQAIPGDTGELFF.

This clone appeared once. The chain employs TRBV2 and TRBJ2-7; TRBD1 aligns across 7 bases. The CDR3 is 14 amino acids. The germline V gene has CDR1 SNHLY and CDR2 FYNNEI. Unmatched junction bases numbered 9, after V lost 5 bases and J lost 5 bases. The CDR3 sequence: CASSPGQVRNEQYF. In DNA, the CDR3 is TGTGCCAGCAGTCCAGGACAGGTGAGGAACGAGCAGTACTTC.

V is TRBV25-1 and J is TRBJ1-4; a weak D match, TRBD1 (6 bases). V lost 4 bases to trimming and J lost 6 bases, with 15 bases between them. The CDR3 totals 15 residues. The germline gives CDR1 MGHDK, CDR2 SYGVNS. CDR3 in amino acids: CASSVRSNRDEKLFF. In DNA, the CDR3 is TGTGCCAGCAGTGTACGTTCGAACAGGGATGAAAAACTGTTTTTT.

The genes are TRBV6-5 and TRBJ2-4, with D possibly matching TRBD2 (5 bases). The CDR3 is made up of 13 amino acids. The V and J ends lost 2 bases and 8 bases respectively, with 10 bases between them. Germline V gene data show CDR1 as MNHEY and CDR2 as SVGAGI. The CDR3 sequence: CASSYGVRDIQYF. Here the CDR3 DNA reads TGTGCCAGCAGTTACGGGGTGAGGGACATTCAGTACTTC.

The CDR3 sequence is CASGLVPPGGRDEQYF. DNA of the CDR3: TGTGCTAGTGGTTTGGTACCCCCAGGGGGCCGGGACGAGCAGTACTTC. The rearrangement links TRBV12-5 to TRBJ2-7; 8 bases align to TRBD1. The CDR3 covers 16 residues. The ends lost 0 bases at V and 5 bases at J; junction bases unmatched: 9. Germline CDR1 is LGHNT and CDR2 is FRNRAP. Full variable domain (outside the CDR3, taken from reference TRBV12-5 and TRBJ2-7): DARVTQTPRHKVTEMGQEVTMRCQPILGHNTVFWYRQTMMQGLELLAYFRNRAPLDDSGMPKDRFSAEMPDATLATLKIQPSEPRDSAVYFCASGLVPPGGRDEQYFGPGTRLTVT.

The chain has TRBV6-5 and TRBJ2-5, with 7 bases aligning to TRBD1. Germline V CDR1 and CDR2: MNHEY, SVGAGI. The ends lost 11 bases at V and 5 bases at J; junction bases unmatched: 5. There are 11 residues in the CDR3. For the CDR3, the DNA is TGTGCCGCAGGGGGTGGTGAGACCCAGTACTTC. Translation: CAAGGGETQYF.